A single sample is the source of the 24 T cell receptor beta chains below, sequenced in a study of T-cell reconstitution after alpha-beta-depleted transplantation in children. A library of TCRbeta sequences, prepared with unique molecular identifiers, was generated. Each CDR3 protein gets one entry after TCRdb re-called the PCR reads with MiXCR. Among around 500,000 distinct CDR3 sequences listed, roughly an eighth were seen once. The sample consisted of PBMCs from the stem cell graft donor, taken from the stem cell graft. These receptors were collected from a human donor who donated a stem cell graft to a child with combined immunodeficiency.

This clonotype turned up a few times. The rearrangement uses TRBV20-1 and TRBJ2-7; 7 bases map to TRBD1. V lost 5 bases and J lost 0; bases outside the gene matches: 7. Germline V CDR1 and CDR2: DFQATT, SNEGSKA (reference sequence). The CDR3 extends over 14 amino acids. The CDR3 reads CSAEGQTFSYEQYF. CDR3 DNA: TGCAGTGCTGAGGGACAGACTTTCTCCTACGAGCAGTACTTC.

This clonotype was counted between two and nine times. This rearrangement joins TRBV10-3 to TRBJ2-7; 11 bases map to TRBD2. This CDR3 contains 14 residues. From germline, CDR1 is ENHRY and CDR2 SYGVKD. V dropped 8 bases and J dropped 7; count of bases not matched to a gene: 10. The CDR3 DNA is TGTGCCATCGGGGCTAGCGGGGGGCCAGAGGAGCAGTACTTC. This gives the protein CAIGASGGPEEQYF.

This clonotype was recorded a few times. The V gene is TRBV7-9, the J gene TRBJ2-5, with a weak D call TRBD2 (5 bases). The length of the CDR3 is 12 residues. Germline loops: CDR1 SEHNR, CDR2 FQNEAQ (reference sequence). Trimming pared 5 bases from V and 9 bases from J, leaving 13 bases between. The CDR3 sequence: CASSPIAEAQYF. In DNA form, the CDR3 reads TGTGCCAGCAGCCCCATCGCGGAGGCCCAGTACTTC.

This clonotype appeared a few times. The chain links TRBV6-5 to TRBJ2-1; D is unclear. The CDR3 totals 13 residues. Germline V lookup: CDR1 MNHEY, CDR2 SVGAGI. Deletions cut 6 bases from V and 9 bases from J, with 15 bases between. The CDR3 coding sequence is TGTGCCAGCAGCAAAATCTACAAGTTTGAGCAGTTCTTC. Translating gives CASSKIYKFEQFF.

V is TRBV7-6 and J is TRBJ2-1, with 7 nucleotides matching TRBD2. V lost 5 bases to trimming and J lost 4 bases; unmatched junction nucleotides: 8. From germline, CDR1 is SGHVS and CDR2 FNYEAQ. The CDR3 runs to 15 residues. The CDR3 DNA reads as TGTGCCAGCAGCCCCCGGACTAGGGAATACAATGAGCAGTTCTTC. Its translation: CASSPRTREYNEQFF. The variable domain in full, completed from reference TRBV7-6 and TRBJ2-1, reads GAGVSQSPRYKVTKRGQDVALRCDPISGHVSLYWYRQALGQGPEFLTYFNYEAQQDKSGLPNDRFSAERPEGSISTLTIQRTEQRDSAMYRCASSPRTREYNEQFFGPGTRLTVL.

This clonotype was detected ten times or more. An end of the junction differs from the germline gene, which may be a read error. This chain joins TRBV7-2 and TRBJ1-1; TRBD1 might be the D (5 bases). CDR1 and CDR2 from the germline V gene are SGHTA and FQGNSA. The CDR3 spans 13 residues. CDR3 loop: CASSLGPNIEAFF. The CDR3 bases are TGTGCCAGCAGCTTGGGACCGAACATTGAAGCTTTCTTT.

Many counts were recorded for this clonotype. This chain links TRBV9 with TRBJ2-2; D ambiguous. Germline lookup yields CDR1 SGDLS and CDR2 YYNGEE. CDR3 length equals 12 residues. Between the trimmed V and J ends, which lost 2 bases and 8 bases, there was a span of 7 bases. CDR3 residues: CASSVEVGELFF. As DNA, the CDR3 is TGTGCCAGCAGCGTCGAGGTTGGGGAGCTGTTTTTT. Full variable domain (missing parts from reference TRBV9 and TRBJ2-2): DSGVTQTPKHLITATGQRVTLRCSPRSGDLSVYWYQQSLDQGLQFLIQYYNGEERAKGNILERFSAQQFPDLHSELNLSSLELGDSALYFCASSVEVGELFFGEGSRLTVL.

This clonotype was recorded a few times. The CDR3 bases are TGTGCCAGCAGCTTTTACCACGAGCAGTACTTC. The encoded protein is CASSFYHEQYF. The chain is built from TRBV7-8 and TRBJ2-7; D gene unclear. The germline CDR1 and CDR2 sequences are SGHVS and FQNEAQ. This CDR3 is 11 amino acids long. The V end lost 3 bases, the J end lost 5 bases, and 5 bases lay between the germline ends. Drawing the rest from reference TRBV7-8 and TRBJ2-7, the complete variable domain is GAGVSQSPRYKVAKRGQDVALRCDPISGHVSLFWYQQALGQGPEFLTYFQNEAQLDKSGLPSDRFFAERPEGSVSTLKIQRTQQEDSAVYLCASSFYHEQYFGPGTRLTVT.

This sequence joins TRBV7-9 and TRBJ2-3; D unclear. The germline CDR1 and CDR2 sequences are SEHNR and FQNEAQ (reference sequence). Trimming shortened V by 1 base and J by 6 bases, and 14 bases separated the two germline ends. The CDR3 sequence is 15 residues long. The CDR3 sequence: CASSLGWAAWDTQYF. In nucleotides, the CDR3 is TGTGCCAGCAGCTTAGGATGGGCGGCGTGGGATACGCAGTATTTT.

This sequence joins TRBV4-1 and TRBJ1-1, with unresolved D. The CDR3 consists of 15 residues. Germline-derived CDR1 and CDR2 are MGHRA and YSYEKL. Trimming removed 3 bases at V and 3 bases at J, with 14 bases between. CDR3 sequence: CASSHTGPADTEAFF. CDR3 nucleotide sequence: TGCGCCAGCAGCCATACCGGGCCGGCAGACACTGAAGCTTTCTTT.

This chain links TRBV9 with TRBJ2-1; 8 bases line up with TRBD2. V lost 10 bases to trimming and J lost 4 bases; unmatched junction nucleotides: 13. Germline-derived CDR1 and CDR2 are SGDLS and YYNGEE. This CDR3 is built from 15 residues. In DNA form, the CDR3 reads TGTGCCTGCACCCCTACGATAGCGGGATACAATGAGCAGTTCTTC. This encodes CACTPTIAGYNEQFF.

The chain has TRBV7-9 and TRBJ2-1; D could derive from TRBD1 or TRBD2 (5 bases each). CDR3 size: 13 residues. The V gene's germline CDR1 is SEHNR and CDR2 FQNEAQ (reference sequence). The V end was cut by 0 bases, the J end by 8 bases, with 8 bases between. Here the CDR3 reads CASSLAGTDEQFF. Here the CDR3 DNA reads TGTGCCAGCAGCTTAGCGGGGACGGATGAGCAGTTCTTC.

V gene TRBV18 combines with J gene TRBJ2-7; 9 bases map to TRBD2. V shed 3 bases and J 2 bases; nucleotides not matched to a gene: 5. CDR3 length: 15 residues. Germline lookup yields CDR1 KGHSH and CDR2 LQKENI. The CDR3 DNA follows: TGTGCCAGCTCACCTGAGACTAGCGGAACCTACGAGCAGTACTTC. As protein: CASSPETSGTYEQYF.

This clonotype was seen a handful of times. The V and J genes are TRBV7-2 and TRBJ2-7; D might be TRBD2 (5 bases). Germline V gene lookup returns CDR1 SGHTA and CDR2 FQGNSA. The CDR3 consists of 15 residues. Deletions cut 5 bases from V and 0 bases from J, with 14 bases between. CDR3 nucleotide sequence: TGTGCCAGCAGCCAGCGGTCTCAGAGCTCCTACGAGCAGTACTTC. Its protein is CASSQRSQSSYEQYF.

J is TRBJ2-3 and V is TRBV7-8; D is unclear. V dropped 8 bases and J dropped 7 bases, with 13 bases sitting between them. This CDR3 region has 12 residues. CDR1 and CDR2 (germline): SGHVS, FQNEAQ. DNA of the CDR3: TGTGCCAGCGAACGTACACCCAATACGCAGTATTTT. Translated, it gives CASERTPNTQYF.

The chain is built from TRBV10-3 and TRBJ1-5; 7 positions agree with TRBD1. The length of the CDR3 is 14 residues. Losses at the gene ends were 10 bases for V and 0 bases for J; bases not matched to a gene: 6. Germline CDR1 ENHRY, CDR2 SYGVKD. For the CDR3, the DNA is TGTGCCACCCAGGGGGGCCCTAGCAATCAGCCCCAGCATTTT. Translated, it gives CATQGGPSNQPQHF.

Worth noting for this clonotype: This may be a read error: a much more frequent sequence differs by one nucleotide. V is TRBV12-3 or TRBV12-4 and J is TRBJ2-5; D ambiguous. CDR3 size: 13 residues. The CDR3: CASSLGVSIAQSF. CDR3 nucleotides: TGTGCCAGCAGTTTAGGGGTATCGATAGCCCAGTCCTTC.

As DNA, the CDR3 is TGTGCCAGCAGCTCAGACAGGGGGGAGGACAATGAGCAGTTCTTC. Protein sequence: CASSSDRGEDNEQFF. The V call is TRBV7-9, the J call TRBJ2-1; the match to TRBD1 covers 9 bases. After removal of 4 bases from V and 5 bases from J, the junction contained 6 bases not matched to a gene. The CDR3 runs 15 residues. Germline values: CDR1 SEHNR, CDR2 FQNEAQ (reference sequence). The full variable domain, rest sourced from reference TRBV7-9 and TRBJ2-1, is DTGVSQNPRHKITKRGQNVTFRCDPISEHNRLYWYRQTLGQGPEFLTYFQNEAQLEKSRLLSDRFSAERPKGSFSTLEIQRTEQGDSAMYLCASSSDRGEDNEQFFGPGTRLTVL.

This clonotype was found a few times. V usage is TRBV5-1 and J usage is TRBJ2-7, with D perhaps matching TRBD2 (6 bases). The CDR3 length is 15 residues. The germline gives CDR1 SGHRS, CDR2 YFSETQ. The V end lost 2 bases, the J end lost 1 base, and 13 bases lay between the germline ends. The CDR3 reads CASSFGTLLSYEQYF. The CDR3, as DNA: TGCGCCAGCAGCTTCGGGACTCTTCTTTCCTACGAGCAGTACTTC.

The V call is TRBV12-3 or TRBV12-4, the J call TRBJ2-2, with 11 bases that match TRBD2. V shed 11 bases, J shed 5 bases, and the junction held 22 bases outside the gene matches. This CDR3 spans 19 amino acids. Written as DNA, the CDR3 is TGTGCCTGCGCCTCCCCGGGGGCAGCTATAGCGGGAGGGACCGGGGAGCTGTTTTTT. It codes for CACASPGAAIAGGTGELFF.

This clonotype was picked up a small number of times. The rearrangement links TRBV7-9 to TRBJ2-7; D remains ambiguous. Trimming shortened V by 1 base and J by 3 bases, and 7 bases separated the two germline ends. Germline V CDR1 and CDR2: SEHNR, FQNEAQ (reference sequence). The CDR3 sequence is 13 residues long. CDR3 nucleotide sequence: TGTGCCAGCAGCTTAGGCGTAGTCTACGAGCAGTACTTC. The encoded protein is CASSLGVVYEQYF.

The V call is TRBV4-1, the J call TRBJ1-1, with no clear D. The CDR3 totals 15 residues. Deletions cut 1 base from V and 3 bases from J, with 12 bases between. Per germline, CDR1 MGHRA and CDR2 YSYEKL. The CDR3 DNA follows: TGCGCCAGCAGCCAAGCCTGGGTTGGGCACACTGAAGCTTTCTTT. It encodes CASSQAWVGHTEAFF.

The rearrangement joins TRBV11-2 to TRBJ2-3; a weak D match, TRBD1 (6 bases). Germline V gene data show CDR1 as SGHAT and CDR2 as FQNNGV. The V gene lost 0 bases and the J gene lost 6 bases, with 22 bases spanning the gap. The length of the CDR3 is 18 residues. CDR3 protein: CASSLDLGGRLTLDTQYF. In DNA, the CDR3 is TGTGCCAGCAGCTTAGATCTAGGGGGACGGCTAACTCTGGATACGCAGTATTTT.

In its sample, this clonotype was seen many times. The V call is TRBV12-3 or TRBV12-4, the J call TRBJ1-2; 7 nucleotides align to TRBD1. The length of the CDR3 is 14 residues. Trimming removed 5 bases from V and 7 bases from J; junction bases left unmatched: 10. The CDR3, as DNA: TGTGCCAGCAGTCGACAGGGAACCTTTGGTGGCTACACCTTC. It specifies CASSRQGTFGGYTF.